A selection of T cell receptor beta chains follows, all from one sample in a study of T cell repertoires in aging, cancer and after chemotherapy. TCRdb re-derived calls from the multiplex PCR reads in MiXCR, one entry per CDR3 protein. The sample shows fewer than 5,500 distinct CDR3 sequences, 64% of them seen only once. The sequencing input was blood. The receptors originated from a human donor with a solid tumor. Each CDR3 is given with its conserved first and last residue. The D gene is left open where the match is weak. The size entry is marked missing in some rows and otherwise reads once, few, many or a size class.

>TRBJ2-5|few|-|TRBV6-1
TGTGCCAGCAGGCCGCTGGGAGAGACCCAGTACTTC
CASRPLGETQYF
>TRBJ1-3|few|-|TRBV12-3/TRBV12-4
TGTGCCAGCAGTCTACATAGAAGCTCTGGAAACACCATATATTTT
CASSLHRSSGNTIYF
>TRBJ1-6|few|-|TRBV6-5
TGTGCCAGCAGTATAGACCAGGGTTATAATTCACCCCTCCACTTT
CASSIDQGYNSPLHF
>TRBJ1-3|-|-|TRBV27
TGTGCCAGCAGCGATGACGGGAGCTCTGGAAACACCATATATTTT
CASSDDGSSGNTIYF
>TRBJ1-4|-|-|TRBV5-8
TGTGCCAGCAGCATAGGGTTGAGAGAGGAAAAACTGTTTTTT
CASSIGLREEKLFF
>TRBJ2-7|few|-|TRBV6-5
TGTGCCAGCAGTTACCGTCCCCAGCCAATGTACGAGCAGTACTTC
CASSYRPQPMYEQYF
>TRBJ1-6|few|TRBD1|TRBV27
TGTGCCAGCAGTTTAACACGGACCTCAGGGGGGACCCTCCACTTT
CASSLTRTSGGTLHF
>TRBJ1-2|-|-|TRBV27
TGTGCCAGCAGTTTATTCCGACCAGGGGAGGGTAACTATGGCTACACCTTC
CASSLFRPGEGNYGYTF
>TRBJ1-3|large|-|TRBV6-1
TGTGCCAGCAGGGGGGATGCCTGGAACACCATATATTTT
CASRGDAWNTIYF
>TRBJ1-2|-|-|TRBV4-1
TGCGCCAGCAGCCAAGAGGGCTCGAGGGGCGGGTTGTATGGCTACACCTTC
CASSQEGSRGGLYGYTF
>TRBJ1-3|-|TRBD1|TRBV15
TGTGCCACCAGCAGCAGGGACAGGGAGTCTGGAAACAACATATATTTT
CATSSRDRESGNNIYF
>TRBJ2-1|once|-|TRBV6-6
TGTGCCAGCAGTGGCCCAGGGCTCGGGAGCAATGAGCAGTTCTTC
CASSGPGLGSNEQFF
>TRBJ2-1|-|TRBD1|TRBV7-3
TGTGCCAGCAGCCTGACAGGGCCAACCTACAATGAGCAGTTCTTC
CASSLTGPTYNEQFF
>TRBJ2-1|-|-|TRBV20-1
TGCAGTGCTAGAGGTTTTGCGGAGGGATACAATGAGCAGTTCTTC
CSARGFAEGYNEQFF
>TRBJ1-1|-|-|TRBV20-1
TGCAGTGCTAGAGATCCGAGCCACACCACTGAAGCTTTCTTT
CSARDPSHTTEAFF
>TRBJ2-7|-|-|TRBV27
TGTGCCAGCAGTTTATCAGCGGTAACTACCTACGAGCAGTACTTC
CASSLSAVTTYEQYF
>TRBJ1-6|few|TRBD1|TRBV12-3/TRBV12-4
TGTGCCAGCAGTTTAGGGACAGGGTCAGGTAATTCACCCCTCCACTTT
CASSLGTGSGNSPLHF
>TRBJ2-7|few|-|TRBV30
TGTGCCTGGAGTGTAAACAGATACGAGCAGTACTTC
CAWSVNRYEQYF